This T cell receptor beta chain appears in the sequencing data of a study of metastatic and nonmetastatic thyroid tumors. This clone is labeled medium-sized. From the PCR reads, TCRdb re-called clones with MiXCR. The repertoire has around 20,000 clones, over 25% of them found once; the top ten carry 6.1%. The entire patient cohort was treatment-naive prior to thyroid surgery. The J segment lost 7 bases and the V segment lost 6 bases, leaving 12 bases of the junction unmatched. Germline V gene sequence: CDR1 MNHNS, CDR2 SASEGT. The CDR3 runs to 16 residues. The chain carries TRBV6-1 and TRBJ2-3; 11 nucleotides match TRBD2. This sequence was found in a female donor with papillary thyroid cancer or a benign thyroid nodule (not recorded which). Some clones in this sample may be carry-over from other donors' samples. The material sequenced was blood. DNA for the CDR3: TGTGCCAGCAGGGGGACTAGCGGAGGGGTCCCAAATACGCAGTATTTT. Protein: CASRGTSGGVPNTQYF.